This is a list of T cell receptor beta chains from one sample in a study of neurological immune-mediated disorders. TCRdb passed the 5' RACE reads through MiXCR, listing each CDR3 protein once. In the table there are 65,000 to 85,000 distinct CDR3 sequences, around 3% of which are singletons. Input material: PBMCs. The origin of the receptors is a woman aged 45 to 65 with multiple sclerosis. The CDR3 runs from the conserved cysteine through the conserved F or W. D genes are given only for firm matches. Size is stated for part of the rows, as once, few or many counts, or as a class when the clone is expanded.

J gene: TRBJ2-2
clone size: many
D gene: TRBD1
V gene: TRBV5-1
CDR3 protein: CASSMTGGDYTGELFF
CDR3 DNA: TGCGCCAGCAGCATGACAGGGGGCGATTACACCGGGGAGCTGTTTTTT

J gene: TRBJ1-2
clone size: many
D gene: TRBD1
V gene: TRBV12-3/TRBV12-4
CDR3 protein: CASNYPGQASYTF
CDR3 DNA: TGTGCCAGCAACTACCCGGGACAGGCAAGCTACACCTTC

J gene: TRBJ2-5
clone size: many
D gene: TRBD2
V gene: TRBV20-1
CDR3 protein: CSATTSTSGTQYF
CDR3 DNA: TGCAGTGCAACGACTAGCACGAGTGGGACCCAGTACTTC

J gene: TRBJ1-1
clone size: many
D gene: NA
V gene: TRBV12-3/TRBV12-4
CDR3 protein: CASSLRMGSEAFF
CDR3 DNA: TGTGCCAGCAGTTTACGTATGGGGTCTGAAGCTTTCTTT

J gene: TRBJ2-7
clone size: many
D gene: NA
V gene: TRBV7-2
CDR3 protein: CASSLASWRIYEQYF
CDR3 DNA: TGTGCCAGCAGCTTAGCCTCCTGGCGGATCTACGAGCAGTACTTC

J gene: TRBJ2-7
clone size: many
D gene: TRBD1
V gene: TRBV20-1
CDR3 protein: CSASKTGMDEQYF
CDR3 DNA: TGCAGTGCTTCTAAGACAGGGATGGACGAGCAGTACTTC

J gene: TRBJ1-1
clone size: many
D gene: NA
V gene: TRBV20-1
CDR3 protein: CSAFTLNTEAFF
CDR3 DNA: TGCAGTGCTTTTACACTTAACACTGAAGCTTTCTTT

J gene: TRBJ2-1
clone size: many
D gene: TRBD2
V gene: TRBV20-1
CDR3 protein: CSARGLAGGRYNEQFF
CDR3 DNA: TGCAGTGCTAGGGGACTAGCGGGAGGGCGTTACAATGAGCAGTTCTTC

J gene: TRBJ1-4
clone size: many
D gene: NA
V gene: TRBV2
CDR3 protein: CASSEVLLTNEKLFF
CDR3 DNA: TGTGCCAGCAGTGAAGTTCTGCTAACTAATGAAAAACTGTTTTTT

J gene: TRBJ1-3
clone size: many
D gene: NA
V gene: TRBV7-2
CDR3 protein: CASSLNPAGNTIYF
CDR3 DNA: TGTGCCAGCAGCCTCAATCCGGCAGGAAACACCATATATTTT

J gene: TRBJ2-3
clone size: many
D gene: NA
V gene: TRBV20-1
CDR3 protein: CSGTRGLADTQYF
CDR3 DNA: TGCAGCGGAACCCGGGGGTTGGCAGATACGCAGTATTTT

J gene: TRBJ2-1
clone size: many
D gene: TRBD1
V gene: TRBV5-1
CDR3 protein: CASSLAPGGNEQFF
CDR3 DNA: TGCGCCAGCAGCTTGGCCCCAGGGGGCAATGAGCAGTTCTTC

J gene: TRBJ2-7
clone size: many
D gene: TRBD1
V gene: TRBV29-1
CDR3 protein: CSASGQVGGYEQYF
CDR3 DNA: TGCAGCGCGAGCGGACAGGTTGGGGGCTACGAGCAGTACTTC

J gene: TRBJ2-2
clone size: many
D gene: TRBD1
V gene: TRBV7-2
CDR3 protein: CASSPGKRGRTGELFF
CDR3 DNA: TGTGCCAGCAGCCCCGGAAAAAGGGGGCGCACCGGGGAGCTGTTTTTT

J gene: TRBJ2-3
clone size: many
D gene: NA
V gene: TRBV5-1
CDR3 protein: CASSLTGRETDTQYF
CDR3 DNA: TGCGCCAGCAGCCTAACAGGGAGGGAAACAGATACGCAGTATTTT

J gene: TRBJ2-1
clone size: many
D gene: TRBD2
V gene: TRBV20-1
CDR3 protein: CSARQPGLAAYNEQFF
CDR3 DNA: TGCAGTGCTAGACAGCCGGGACTAGCAGCCTACAATGAGCAGTTCTTC

J gene: TRBJ1-1
clone size: many
D gene: NA
V gene: TRBV10-3
CDR3 protein: CAISEPPGIAEAFF
CDR3 DNA: TGTGCCATCAGTGAGCCCCCAGGGATTGCTGAAGCTTTCTTT

J gene: TRBJ2-2
clone size: few
D gene: NA
V gene: TRBV25-1
CDR3 protein: CASRLRLGGELFF
CDR3 DNA: TGTGCCAGCAGACTTAGGCTGGGCGGGGAGCTGTTTTTT

J gene: TRBJ1-1
clone size: many
D gene: TRBD1
V gene: TRBV20-1
CDR3 protein: CSSTGQKNTEAFF
CDR3 DNA: TGCAGCAGCACGGGACAGAAGAACACTGAAGCTTTCTTT

J gene: TRBJ1-1
clone size: many
D gene: NA
V gene: TRBV7-8
CDR3 protein: CASSPSSRGGTEAFF
CDR3 DNA: TGTGCCAGCAGCCCGAGTAGTAGGGGAGGCACTGAAGCTTTCTTT

J gene: TRBJ2-1
clone size: many
D gene: TRBD1
V gene: TRBV6-5
CDR3 protein: CASSYRKTGGLYNEQFF
CDR3 DNA: TGTGCCAGCAGTTACCGTAAGACAGGGGGCCTCTACAATGAGCAGTTCTTC

J gene: TRBJ2-3
clone size: many
D gene: NA
V gene: TRBV20-1
CDR3 protein: CSAVGGFRTDTQYF
CDR3 DNA: TGCAGTGCTGTTGGGGGATTCCGGACAGATACGCAGTATTTT

J gene: TRBJ2-2
clone size: many
D gene: NA
V gene: TRBV20-1
CDR3 protein: CSARRPGELFF
CDR3 DNA: TGCAGTGCTAGACGTCCCGGGGAGCTGTTTTTT

J gene: TRBJ2-2
clone size: many
D gene: NA
V gene: TRBV5-1
CDR3 protein: CASSLGQNTGELFF
CDR3 DNA: TGCGCCAGCAGCTTGGGTCAAAACACCGGGGAGCTGTTTTTT

J gene: TRBJ2-2
clone size: many
D gene: TRBD1
V gene: TRBV5-1
CDR3 protein: CASSLDPQGANTGELFF
CDR3 DNA: TGCGCCAGCAGCTTGGACCCCCAGGGGGCTAATACCGGGGAGCTGTTTTTT

J gene: TRBJ2-3
clone size: many
D gene: NA
V gene: TRBV20-1
CDR3 protein: CSASKPGAGLDTQYF
CDR3 DNA: TGCAGTGCTAGTAAACCGGGAGCCGGATTAGATACGCAGTATTTT

J gene: TRBJ2-1
clone size: many
D gene: TRBD2
V gene: TRBV14
CDR3 protein: CASSPNPGLAFLNEQFF
CDR3 DNA: TGTGCCAGCAGCCCAAACCCCGGACTAGCGTTCCTCAATGAGCAGTTCTTC

J gene: TRBJ1-1
clone size: many
D gene: NA
V gene: TRBV4-3
CDR3 protein: CASSLGLMNTEAFF
CDR3 DNA: TGCGCCAGCAGCCTGGGTCTTATGAACACTGAAGCTTTCTTT

J gene: TRBJ1-5
clone size: many
D gene: NA
V gene: TRBV20-1
CDR3 protein: CSARAGGGQPQHF
CDR3 DNA: TGCAGTGCTAGAGCCGGGGGCGGTCAGCCCCAGCATTTT

J gene: TRBJ2-5
clone size: many
D gene: TRBD2
V gene: TRBV20-1
CDR3 protein: CSARDSVSGMGTQYF
CDR3 DNA: TGCAGTGCTAGAGATAGTGTTAGCGGGATGGGGACCCAGTACTTC

J gene: TRBJ2-5
clone size: many
D gene: NA
V gene: TRBV5-1
CDR3 protein: CASSLRTKQETQYF
CDR3 DNA: TGCGCCAGCAGCTTGAGGACGAAACAAGAGACCCAGTACTTC

J gene: TRBJ2-7
clone size: many
D gene: TRBD2
V gene: TRBV5-5
CDR3 protein: CASSLTRLAGGLDEQYF
CDR3 DNA: TGTGCCAGCAGCTTAACCCGACTAGCGGGAGGCTTGGACGAGCAGTACTTC

J gene: TRBJ1-1
clone size: many
D gene: NA
V gene: TRBV7-2
CDR3 protein: CASSLFPRGNTEAFF
CDR3 DNA: TGTGCCAGCAGCTTATTCCCCCGGGGGAACACTGAAGCTTTCTTT

J gene: TRBJ2-3
clone size: many
D gene: NA
V gene: TRBV11-3
CDR3 protein: CASSLDSARTDTQYF
CDR3 DNA: TGTGCCAGCAGCTTAGATTCGGCCCGCACAGATACGCAGTATTTT

J gene: TRBJ2-1
clone size: many
D gene: NA
V gene: TRBV7-2
CDR3 protein: CASSLVGRKQFF
CDR3 DNA: TGTGCCAGCAGCTTAGTTGGCCGGAAACAGTTCTTC

J gene: TRBJ2-5
clone size: many
D gene: NA
V gene: TRBV5-1
CDR3 protein: CASSFISGVQETQYF
CDR3 DNA: TGCGCCAGCAGCTTTATCAGCGGAGTACAAGAGACCCAGTACTTC

J gene: TRBJ2-5
clone size: many
D gene: NA
V gene: TRBV29-1
CDR3 protein: CSVGSSAETQYF
CDR3 DNA: TGCAGCGTTGGGAGTTCTGCGGAGACCCAGTACTTC

J gene: TRBJ2-3
clone size: many
D gene: NA
V gene: TRBV20-1
CDR3 protein: CSANRDPGTDTQYF
CDR3 DNA: TGCAGTGCCAACCGGGACCCGGGGACAGATACGCAGTATTTT

J gene: TRBJ2-1
clone size: NA
D gene: TRBD1
V gene: TRBV9
CDR3 protein: CASSGGQGYNEQFF
CDR3 DNA: TGTGCCAGCAGCGGAGGACAGGGCTACAATGAGCAGTTCTTC

J gene: TRBJ2-5
clone size: many
D gene: TRBD1
V gene: TRBV11-2
CDR3 protein: CASSHPTGLLQETQYF
CDR3 DNA: TGTGCCAGCAGCCACCCGACAGGGCTGCTACAAGAGACCCAGTACTTC

J gene: TRBJ1-1
clone size: many
D gene: NA
V gene: TRBV20-1
CDR3 protein: CSAREPGPGTEAFF
CDR3 DNA: TGCAGTGCTAGAGAACCAGGTCCGGGCACTGAAGCTTTCTTT

J gene: TRBJ2-1
clone size: NA
D gene: NA
V gene: TRBV27
CDR3 protein: CASTLTRGSKDEQFF
CDR3 DNA: TGTGCCAGCACACTAACTAGGGGATCAAAGGATGAGCAGTTCTTC

J gene: TRBJ2-7
clone size: many
D gene: TRBD1
V gene: TRBV5-1
CDR3 protein: CASSLEQGSEYEQYF
CDR3 DNA: TGCGCCAGCAGCTTGGAACAGGGGTCCGAATACGAGCAGTACTTC

J gene: TRBJ2-6
clone size: many
D gene: NA
V gene: TRBV6-4
CDR3 protein: CASSDSTTGANVLTF
CDR3 DNA: TGTGCCAGCAGTGACTCGACAACTGGGGCCAACGTCCTGACTTTC

J gene: TRBJ1-5
clone size: many
D gene: TRBD1
V gene: TRBV10-3
CDR3 protein: CAISLTGGQPQHF
CDR3 DNA: TGTGCCATCAGCCTCACAGGGGGCCAGCCCCAGCATTTT

J gene: TRBJ1-1
clone size: many
D gene: TRBD1
V gene: TRBV20-1
CDR3 protein: CSANDRGRMNTEAFF
CDR3 DNA: TGCAGTGCTAATGACAGGGGCCGGATGAACACTGAAGCTTTCTTT

J gene: TRBJ2-1
clone size: many
D gene: NA
V gene: TRBV6-5
CDR3 protein: CASTSISGNEQFF
CDR3 DNA: TGTGCCAGCACCTCGATTAGCGGCAATGAGCAGTTCTTC

J gene: TRBJ2-1
clone size: many
D gene: NA
V gene: TRBV24-1
CDR3 protein: CATGARHEQFF
CDR3 DNA: TGTGCCACCGGGGCGAGGCATGAGCAGTTCTTC